This TCR beta chain was observed in a study of memory CD4+ T cells and cytomegalovirus serostatus. For the study at large: Donors were healthy Belgian adults, several CMV seropositive and some 24 seronegative. Broader study findings: Suggested: most of the CMV-linked TCR signature lies in CD4+ memory cells. Of more than 150 reported CMV TCRbeta sequences, about 70 were found in memory CD4+ repertoires. Repertoires predicted CMV serostatus with median bootstrapped AUC of about 0.95.

This clone has only one observation. Its antigen is as yet unknown. Single viable CD3+CD4+CD8-CD45RO+ cells were sorted as the memory CD4+ T cells. CDR3 length: 14 residues. Looked up from germline, CDR1 is MNHEY and CDR2 is SVGAGI. V lost 0 bases, J lost 4 bases, and 7 bases lay in between. Repertoires were generated with immunoSEQ multiplex PCR, while TCRdb's copy carries only in-frame clones and drops some. The repertoire consists of approximately 52,000 clones, with roughly 80% occurring once and the leading ten covering 0.77%. The source material was memory CD4+ T cells from blood. V gene TRBV6-5 combines with J gene TRBJ2-1; D ambiguous. The sequence was collected from an adult in good health and CMV-seronegative. CDR3 coding DNA: TGTGCCAGCAGTTACTCGAAGGCTTACAATGAGCAGTTCTTC. Protein: CASSYSKAYNEQFF.